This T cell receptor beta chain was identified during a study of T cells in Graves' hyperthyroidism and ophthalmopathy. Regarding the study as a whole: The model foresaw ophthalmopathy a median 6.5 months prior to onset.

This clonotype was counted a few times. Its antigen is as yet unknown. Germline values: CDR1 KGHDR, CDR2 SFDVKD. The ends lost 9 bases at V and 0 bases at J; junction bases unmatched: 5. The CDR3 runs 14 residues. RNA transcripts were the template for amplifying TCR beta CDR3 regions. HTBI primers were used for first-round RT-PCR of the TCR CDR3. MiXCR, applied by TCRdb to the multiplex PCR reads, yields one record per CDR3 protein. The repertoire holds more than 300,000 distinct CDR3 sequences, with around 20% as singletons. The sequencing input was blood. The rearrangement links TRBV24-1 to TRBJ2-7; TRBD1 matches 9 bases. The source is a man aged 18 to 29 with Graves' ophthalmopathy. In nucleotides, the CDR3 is TGTGCCACCCTTCGGGACAGGGACTCCTACGAGCAGTACTTC. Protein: CATLRDRDSYEQYF.